The rows below give T cell receptor beta chains drawn from one sample of a study of T-cell reconstitution after alpha-beta-depleted transplantation in children. TCRdb reprocessed the PCR reads via MiXCR and lists one record per CDR3 protein. The data hold around 400,000 distinct CDR3 sequences, with roughly a tenth observed a single time. Here the sequenced sample was PBMCs from the stem cell graft donor, taken from the stem cell graft. These receptors were obtained from a human donor who donated a stem cell graft to a child with acute myeloid leukemia. CDR3s include the opening cysteine and the closing phenylalanine or tryptophan. The order of the fields is clone size, CDR3 length, J gene, V gene, D gene, CDR3 DNA, CDR3 protein. D genes are given only for firm matches. A clone size is listed for some rows: how often the clone was seen (once, few, many), or a class if it is expanded.

many,15,TRBJ2-1,TRBV10-3,TRBD2,TGTGCCATCAGTTCCGGGACTAGCGCCTACAATGAGCAGTTCTTC,CAISSGTSAYNEQFF
-,14,TRBJ2-1,TRBV20-1,TRBD2,TGCAGTGCTGTTAGCGGGGCACACTACAATGAGCAGTTCTTC,CSAVSGAHYNEQFF
-,15,TRBJ2-1,TRBV5-1,-,TGCGCCAGCATCACGCAGCCCAACTCCTACAATGAGCAGTTCTTC,CASITQPNSYNEQFF
many,13,TRBJ2-2,TRBV9,-,TGTGCCAGCAGCGGAGACATGACCAGGGAGCTGTTTTTT,CASSGDMTRELFF
-,13,TRBJ1-2,TRBV7-9,-,TGTGCCAGCAACCTGGGCACGGACTATGGCTACACCTTC,CASNLGTDYGYTF
-,14,TRBJ2-2,TRBV7-3,-,TGTGCCACCCGGGACGGCGCGAACACCGGGGAGCTGTTTTTT,CATRDGANTGELFF
many,14,TRBJ2-1,TRBV12-3/TRBV12-4,TRBD2,TGTGCCAGCAGTTTGCTAGCGGGAGGGAATGAGCAGTTCTTC,CASSLLAGGNEQFF
few,14,TRBJ2-2,TRBV20-1,TRBD2,TGCAGTGCTAGCGTCCCAGCGGGGGGCGGGGAGCTGTTTTTT,CSASVPAGGGELFF
few,16,TRBJ1-1,TRBV6-2/TRBV6-3,-,TGTGCCAGCAGATCAACTATGGGGGAGGGTGGCACTGAAGCTTTCTTT,CASRSTMGEGGTEAFF
few,15,TRBJ2-2,TRBV6-5,-,TGTGCCAGCAGTTTCCAAACAATGAACACCGGGGAGCTGTTTTTT,CASSFQTMNTGELFF
few,14,TRBJ2-2,TRBV12-3/TRBV12-4,TRBD1,TGTGCCAGCCAGGGGGACGGGAACACCGGGGAGCTGTTTTTT,CASQGDGNTGELFF
many,15,TRBJ2-2,TRBV24-1,-,TGTGCCACCAGTGACCGACGGGAGAACACCGGGGAGCTGTTTTTT,CATSDRRENTGELFF
-,16,TRBJ2-2,TRBV20-1,-,TGCAGTGCTAGCGTGACGGGGAGCTTGAACACCGGGGAGCTGTTTTTT,CSASVTGSLNTGELFF
-,15,TRBJ1-2,TRBV5-1,-,TGCGCCAGCAAACCTTCAGGGGCGAGTAACTATGGCTACACCTTC,CASKPSGASNYGYTF
few,14,TRBJ1-4,TRBV20-1,-,TGCAGTGCCCAACCGGGGGGCGGGGGTGAAAAACTGTTTTTT,CSAQPGGGGEKLFF
-,14,TRBJ1-1,TRBV7-6,-,TGTGCCAGCAGCCCGGGCGGGGTAAACACTGAAGCTTTCTTT,CASSPGGVNTEAFF
many,15,TRBJ2-1,TRBV27,TRBD1,TGTGCCAGCAGTTCAACAGGGGGCGCAGGCGATGAGCAGTTCTTC,CASSSTGGAGDEQFF
-,16,TRBJ1-2,TRBV12-3/TRBV12-4,TRBD1,TGTGCCAGCAGTCGCCGACAGGGCCCGAAGGGCTATGGCTACACCTTC,CASSRRQGPKGYGYTF
few,16,TRBJ1-6,TRBV15,-,TGTGCCACCAGCAGAGATCCGGTCAAACGAGGTTCACCCCTCCACTTT,CATSRDPVKRGSPLHF
many,12,TRBJ2-7,TRBV4-1,-,TGCGCCAGCAGCGCGGACTCCTACGAGCAGTACTTC,CASSADSYEQYF
-,14,TRBJ2-7,TRBV29-1,-,TGCAGCGTTTCTTTGAGCAGGAGCTCCTACGAGCAGTACTTC,CSVSLSRSSYEQYF
-,14,TRBJ1-2,TRBV5-1,-,TGCGCCAGCAGCTTGGGTGCAGCCAACTATGGCTACACCTTC,CASSLGAANYGYTF
few,14,TRBJ1-2,TRBV5-1,-,TGCGCCAGCAGCTCGCTCCCCGACACCTATGGCTACACCTTC,CASSSLPDTYGYTF
-,12,TRBJ2-3,TRBV12-3/TRBV12-4,-,TGTGCCAGCAGGGACCTGACGACATCGCAGTATTTT,CASRDLTTSQYF
few,15,TRBJ2-1,TRBV5-1,TRBD1,TGCGCCAGCAGCGTCGCAACCGGGACAGTCAATGAGCAGTTCTTC,CASSVATGTVNEQFF
-,14,TRBJ2-1,TRBV29-1,TRBD2,TGCAGCGTTTCGCTAAGCGGGGCCTACAATGAGCAGTTCTTC,CSVSLSGAYNEQFF
-,16,TRBJ2-7,TRBV4-2,-,TGTGCCAGCAGCCAGCCGGGGAGTACGGCTAGCCACGAGCAGTACTTC,CASSQPGSTASHEQYF
once,14,TRBJ1-2,TRBV2,-,TGTGCCAGCACCCAACATGGGGAGTCCTATGGCTACACCTTC,CASTQHGESYGYTF
many,15,TRBJ2-5,TRBV9,-,TGTGCCAGCAGCGTAGACGGCAGGGGGGGAGAGACCCAGTACTTC,CASSVDGRGGETQYF
many,13,TRBJ1-5,TRBV29-1,-,TGCAGCGTTGGACCGGGTCCTGGACAGCCCCAGCATTTT,CSVGPGPGQPQHF
-,16,TRBJ2-1,TRBV10-3,-,TGTGCCATCAGTGAACGCGGCAGGGGTTACTACAATGAGCAGTTCTTC,CAISERGRGYYNEQFF
few,12,TRBJ2-1,TRBV12-3/TRBV12-4,-,TGTGCCAGCAGTTCGATTATCAATGAGCAGTTCTTC,CASSSIINEQFF
many,14,TRBJ2-1,TRBV15,-,TGTGCCACCAGCAGAGATCCTGCCTACAATGAGCAGTTCTTC,CATSRDPAYNEQFF
few,12,TRBJ2-1,TRBV15,-,TGTGCCACCAGCAATCCGGGACTCAGGCAATTCTTC,CATSNPGLRQFF
many,13,TRBJ1-2,TRBV7-9,-,TGTGCCAGCAGCCCGACAGCCAACTATGGCTACACCTTC,CASSPTANYGYTF
-,15,TRBJ1-6,TRBV27,TRBD1,TGTGCCAGCAGTTTATCTGTAGGACAGGGATCACCCCTCCACTTT,CASSLSVGQGSPLHF
many,15,TRBJ2-7,TRBV27,TRBD2,TGTGCCAGCAGTTTAGTAGCGGGAGTAGGTACCGAGCAGTACTTC,CASSLVAGVGTEQYF
few,15,TRBJ2-1,TRBV29-1,-,TGCAGCGTTGATGGGGACCCGAGCTCCTACAATGAGCAGTTCTTC,CSVDGDPSSYNEQFF
-,14,TRBJ1-1,TRBV30,-,TGTGCCTGGAGGACGGTTCTCATGAACACTGAAGCTTTCTTT,CAWRTVLMNTEAFF
-,16,TRBJ2-3,TRBV20-1,TRBD2,TGCAGTGCTAGCGGGATAACTAGCGGGTTTTTAGATACGCAGTATTTT,CSASGITSGFLDTQYF